The next 15 T cell receptor beta chains were all read from a single sample in a study of OX40 agonist ivuxolimab in advanced cancers. TCRdb keeps only in-frame clones here, not all; method: immunoSEQ multiplex PCR. Altogether about 82,000 clones are present, roughly 92% being singletons, with the ten largest covering about 0.61%. Material: CD4+ or CD8+ T cells sorted from blood, obtained in a trial of the OX40 agonist ivuxolimab. The receptors were sampled from an adult with an advanced solid tumor such as melanoma, head and neck, liver or kidney cancer.

The genes are TRBV2 and TRBJ1-6; no firm D call. Trimming pared 1 base from V and 7 bases from J, leaving 14 bases between. Germline CDR1 is SNHLY and CDR2 is FYNNEI. CDR3 length: 16 amino acids. CDR3 protein: CASSEESGRKNSPLHF. The CDR3 nucleotides read TGTGCCAGCAGTGAAGAATCGGGCAGGAAGAATTCACCCCTCCACTTT. The entire variable domain, with the rest obtained from reference TRBV2 and TRBJ1-6, is as follows: EPEVTQTPSHQVTQMGQEVILRCVPISNHLYFYWYRQILGQKVEFLVSFYNNEISEKSEIFDDQFSVERPDGSNFTLKIRSTKLEDSAMYFCASSEESGRKNSPLHFGNGTRLTVT.

The chain combines TRBV6-5 with TRBJ2-7, with 11 bases aligning to TRBD2. Germline V lookup: CDR1 MNHEY, CDR2 SVGAGI. V shed 0 bases and J 4 bases; nucleotides not matched to a gene: 2. The CDR3 covers 15 residues. CDR3 in DNA: TGTGCCAGCAGTTACTCGGCTAGCGGGGGGTACGAGCAGTACTTC. Its translation: CASSYSASGGYEQYF.

The chain uses TRBV30 and TRBJ2-5; TRBD1 might be the D (6 bases). V gave up 3 bases and J gave up 3 bases, with 20 bases separating them. Germline CDR1 is GTSNPN and CDR2 is SVGIG (reference sequence). There are 16 residues in the CDR3. CDR3 sequence (DNA): TGTGCCTGGAGCGTTGGGGGCAGGGTTTTAAAAGAGACCCAGTACTTC. This encodes CAWSVGGRVLKETQYF.

This chain connects TRBV6-1 to TRBJ1-2, with D perhaps matching TRBD1 (5 bases). This CDR3 spans 15 amino acids. Germline CDR1 and CDR2: MNHNS and SASEGT. Trimming took 6 bases from V and 2 from J, leaving 16 bases between them. CDR3: CASSQGTIRNYGYTF. The CDR3 DNA reads TGTGCCAGCAGCCAAGGGACTATTCGGAACTATGGCTACACCTTC.

CDR3 protein: CASSSQGETDTQYF. The DNA for the CDR3 is TGTGCCAGTAGTTCTCAGGGGGAAACAGATACGCAGTATTTT. This chain joins TRBV19 and TRBJ2-3; TRBD1 matches at 7 bases. Germline CDR1 and CDR2: LNHDA and SQIVND (reference sequence). This CDR3 spans 14 amino acids. V dropped 5 bases and J dropped 3; count of bases not matched to a gene: 5.

V and J are TRBV6-5 and TRBJ1-5; D gene uncertain. The germline CDR1 and CDR2 sequences are MNHEY and SVGAGI. This CDR3 is 13 amino acids long. The germline V and J ends were trimmed by 5 bases and 5 bases, with 10 bases remaining between them. In nucleotides, the CDR3 is TGTGCCAGCAGTGTAGGCAGCGATCAGCCCCAGCATTTT. Its translation: CASSVGSDQPQHF.

This chain links TRBV30 with TRBJ2-5; 9 bases agree with TRBD2. This CDR3 comprises 17 residues. After removal of 0 bases from V and 4 bases from J, the junction contained 12 bases not matched to a gene. CDR1 and CDR2 from the germline V gene are GTSNPN and SVGIG (reference sequence). The CDR3, as DNA: TGTGCCTGGAGTGTATTGGCCAGCGGGGGGAGGAGAGAGACCCAGTACTTC. It translates to CAWSVLASGGRRETQYF.

The chain recombines TRBV5-8 with TRBJ1-4, with a tentative D call TRBD1 (6 bases). V lost 4 bases to trimming and J lost 6 bases, with 16 bases between them. The CDR3 contains 15 residues. CDR1 is SGHTS and CDR2 is YDEGEE in the germline V gene. In DNA, the CDR3 is TGTGCCAGCAGCCCGCAGGAGGGGGTTCATGAAAAACTGTTTTTT. Protein product: CASSPQEGVHEKLFF. Supplemented by reference TRBV5-8 and TRBJ1-4, the full variable domain reads EAGVTQSPTHLIKTRGQQATLRCSPISGHTSVYWYQQALGLGLQFLLWYDEGEERNRGNFPPRFSGRQFPNYSSELNVNALELEDSALYLCASSPQEGVHEKLFFGSGTQLSVL.

The chain has TRBV4-2 and TRBJ1-1; 7 nucleotides agree with TRBD1. V lost 6 bases to trimming and J lost 2 bases; unmatched junction nucleotides: 9. The CDR3 is made up of 15 amino acids. Germline V gene data show CDR1 as LGHNA and CDR2 as YNFKEQ. CDR3 DNA: TGTGCCAGCAGACTAGCCGGGACAGCTAACACTGAAGCTTTCTTT. It yields the protein CASRLAGTANTEAFF.

This clone was found once. The rearrangement links TRBV7-8 to TRBJ2-2; D may be TRBD2 (5 bases). Germline values: CDR1 SGHVS, CDR2 FQNEAQ. V lost 5 bases, J lost 1 base, and 17 bases lay in between. This CDR3 is 17 amino acids long. This CDR3 reads CASSNGGSTRNTGELFF. CDR3 nucleotides: TGTGCCAGCAGCAACGGTGGGTCTACTAGGAACACCGGGGAGCTGTTTTTT.

The chain links TRBV30 to TRBJ2-3, with TRBD2 matching 8 bases. V was pared by 2 bases and J by 0 bases, with 7 bases of the junction left unmatched. Germline V gene data show CDR1 as GTSNPN and CDR2 as SVGIG (reference sequence). This CDR3 spans 16 amino acids. The CDR3 here is CAWSSIGRASTDTQYF. For the CDR3, the DNA is TGTGCCTGGAGTAGTATCGGGAGGGCCAGCACAGATACGCAGTATTTT.

This clone was found a few times. V usage is TRBV6-6 and J usage is TRBJ2-7, with D perhaps given as TRBD1 or TRBD2 (7 bases each). V lost 7 bases and J lost 4, with 23 bases in between. Germline CDR1 is MNHNY and CDR2 is SVGAGI (reference sequence). The CDR3 has 16 residues. CDR3 in amino acids: CASTPGGTQGSYEQYF. The CDR3 DNA reads TGTGCCAGCACCCCGGGGGGTACACAGGGGTCATACGAGCAGTACTTC.

The CDR3 region has the DNA TGTGCCAGCAGCGTAGTAGGACAGGGGGATGGAAACACCATATATTTT. Encoded protein: CASSVVGQGDGNTIYF. The rearrangement joins TRBV9 to TRBJ1-3; 10 positions match TRBD1. Germline CDR1 reads SGDLS; CDR2 reads YYNGEE. The V and J ends lost 0 bases and 3 bases, in that order; junction bases with no gene match: 3. The CDR3 consists of 16 residues. Looking up the rest from reference TRBV9 and TRBJ1-3 gives the full variable domain: DSGVTQTPKHLITATGQRVTLRCSPRSGDLSVYWYQQSLDQGLQFLIQYYNGEERAKGNILERFSAQQFPDLHSELNLSSLELGDSALYFCASSVVGQGDGNTIYFGEGSWLTVV.

The J gene is TRBJ1-5, the V gene TRBV30; perhaps TRBD1 as D (6 bases). This CDR3 region has 14 residues. Germline V lookup: CDR1 GTSNPN, CDR2 SVGIG (reference sequence). Trimming took off 4 bases at V and 3 bases at J, with 13 bases between the two ends. Written as DNA, the CDR3 is TGTGCCTGGAACTCGGGACAACTCAATCAGCCCCAGCATTTT. Translating it yields CAWNSGQLNQPQHF. Based on the CDR3 plus reference TRBV30 and TRBJ1-5, the full variable domain is SQTIHQWPATLVQPVGSPLSLECTVEGTSNPNLYWYRQAAGRGLQLLFYSVGIGQISSEVPQNLSASRPQDRQFILSSKKLLLSDSGFYLCAWNSGQLNQPQHFGDGTRLSIL.

This chain connects TRBV5-1 to TRBJ2-4; no clear D gene. Deletions cut 1 base from V and 6 bases from J, with 8 bases between. The CDR3 length is 13 residues. Germline CDR1 reads SGHRS; CDR2 reads YFSETQ. CDR3 sequence: CASSLIGGNIQYF. Here the CDR3 DNA reads TGCGCCAGCAGCTTGATTGGCGGAAACATTCAGTACTTC.